This is a list of T cell receptor beta chains from one sample in a study of T-cell memory formation after mild COVID-19. TCRdb itself ran the 5' RACE reads through MiXCR, one entry per CDR3 protein. This sample carries roughly 50,000 distinct CDR3 sequences, more than 9% of them seen once, and the ten largest clones take more than 20%. Specimen: PBMCs or a T cell subset sorted from them (not recorded which). Receptors originate from a man younger than 30 who had mild COVID-19 (a few samples of this study predate the infection). Cell type and time point are not known. CDR3s include the opening cysteine and the closing phenylalanine or tryptophan. D genes are given only for firm matches. Expanded clones get a size class; other rows say once, few or many, or leave the size out.

d_call,v_call,j_call,clone_size,cdr3_aa,cdr3_nt
TRBD1,TRBV7-2,TRBJ1-6,few,CASSQGGQGYNSPLHF,TGTGCCAGCAGCCAGGGGGGACAGGGCTATAATTCACCCCTCCACTTT
NA,TRBV12-3/TRBV12-4,TRBJ1-1,many,CASSLSQLNTEAFF,TGTGCCAGCAGTTTAAGTCAGTTGAACACTGAAGCTTTCTTT
TRBD1,TRBV7-9,TRBJ2-5,few,CASSSGVRQGYQETQYF,TGTGCCAGCAGCTCCGGCGTAAGACAGGGGTACCAAGAGACCCAGTACTTC
TRBD1,TRBV18,TRBJ1-5,few,CASSYYGTASNQPQHF,TGTGCCAGCTCATATTATGGGACAGCTAGCAATCAGCCCCAGCATTTT
NA,TRBV12-2,TRBJ2-5,many,CASRLQGETQYF,TGTGCAAGTCGCTTACAGGGAGAGACCCAGTACTTC
NA,TRBV7-2,TRBJ2-5,many,CASSLDRETQYF,TGTGCCAGCAGCTTGGACCGAGAGACCCAGTACTTC
NA,TRBV12-3/TRBV12-4,TRBJ1-1,many,CASRHRRLNTEAFF,TGTGCCAGCAGACACCGGAGGCTGAACACTGAAGCTTTCTTT
TRBD2,TRBV9,TRBJ2-5,few,CASSVAVAGAQETQYF,TGTGCCAGCAGCGTAGCGGTAGCGGGTGCACAAGAGACCCAGTACTTC
TRBD2,TRBV7-9,TRBJ2-7,few,CASSSPQRGVSSYEQYF,TGTGCCAGCAGCTCCCCCCAGCGGGGGGTAAGCTCCTACGAGCAGTACTTC
NA,TRBV7-2,TRBJ1-2,few,CASSLALRAGYTF,TGTGCCAGCAGCTTAGCGTTGCGAGCAGGCTACACCTTC
NA,TRBV15,TRBJ2-3,many,CATSRDRGRSTDTQYF,TGTGCCACCAGCAGAGACAGGGGCCGTAGCACAGATACGCAGTATTTT
NA,TRBV9,TRBJ2-3,NA,CASSVAEDTQYF,TGTGCCAGCAGCGTAGCGGAGGATACGCAGTATTTT
NA,TRBV6-5,TRBJ1-2,NA,CASSSRAGGYTF,TGTGCCAGCAGTTCGAGGGCAGGTGGCTACACCTTC
NA,TRBV5-1,TRBJ2-5,many,CASSLSTAQETQYF,TGCGCCAGCAGCTTGTCTACGGCCCAGGAGACCCAGTACTTC
TRBD2,TRBV12-3/TRBV12-4,TRBJ2-7,NA,CASSSRLITGLAGGQDEQYF,TGTGCCAGCAGTTCGCGGTTGATCACCGGACTAGCGGGGGGCCAGGACGAGCAGTACTTC
NA,TRBV29-1,TRBJ1-2,few,CSVERTVNYGYTF,TGCAGCGTTGAACGGACAGTTAACTATGGCTACACCTTC
NA,TRBV7-2,TRBJ2-1,many,CASSFYDRNYNEQFF,TGTGCCAGCAGCTTTTATGACAGAAACTACAATGAGCAGTTCTTC
NA,TRBV29-1,TRBJ1-5,NA,CSVMTGGNQPQHF,TGCAGCGTCATGACAGGAGGCAATCAGCCCCAGCATTTT
TRBD1,TRBV6-5,TRBJ2-7,few,CASSYRAGGSYEQYF,TGTGCCAGCAGTTACAGGGCAGGGGGCTCCTACGAGCAGTACTTC
TRBD1,TRBV7-9,TRBJ1-4,few,CASSRMGQGNEKLFF,TGTGCCAGCAGCCGAATGGGACAGGGGAATGAAAAACTGTTTTTT
TRBD1,TRBV5-1,TRBJ1-2,NA,CASSRGDSPNYGYTF,TGCGCCAGCAGCAGAGGGGACAGCCCTAACTATGGCTACACCTTC
NA,TRBV18,TRBJ1-6,many,CASSSASTNSPLHF,TGTGCCAGCTCGAGTGCGTCTACCAATTCACCCCTCCACTTT
NA,TRBV6-5,TRBJ1-6,many,CASARRGGAGNSPLHF,TGTGCCAGCGCCCGACGCGGGGGCGCCGGGAATTCACCCCTCCACTTT
NA,TRBV6-6,TRBJ1-6,few,CASSYSRGISSPLHF,TGTGCCAGCAGTTACTCGCGGGGGATCAGTTCACCCCTCCACTTT
NA,TRBV12-3/TRBV12-4,TRBJ2-5,NA,CASSRRPLGTQYF,TGTGCCAGCAGTCGACGGCCCCTCGGGACCCAGTACTTC
TRBD2,TRBV10-2,TRBJ2-6,many,CASSGGGTNSGANVLTF,TGCGCCAGCAGTGGTGGGGGGACTAACTCTGGGGCCAACGTCCTGACTTTC
NA,TRBV24-1,TRBJ2-1,many,CALGGDTSEQFF,TGTGCCCTAGGGGGGGACACCAGTGAGCAGTTCTTC
NA,TRBV7-2,TRBJ1-5,few,CASSLDGRGQPQHF,TGTGCCAGCAGCTTAGACGGTAGGGGTCAGCCCCAGCATTTT
NA,TRBV7-2,TRBJ2-7,many,CASSLVGEYEQYF,TGTGCCAGCAGCTTAGTGGGGGAATACGAGCAGTACTTC
NA,TRBV28,TRBJ2-6,NA,CASSVGGSGANVLTF,TGTGCCAGCAGTGTCGGTGGCTCTGGGGCCAACGTCCTGACTTTC
TRBD1,TRBV4-3,TRBJ1-6,few,CASSQQGQGASPLHF,TGCGCCAGCAGCCAACAGGGACAGGGAGCTTCACCCCTCCACTTT
NA,TRBV5-1,TRBJ1-1,few,CASSPNNPDRQAAFF,TGCGCCAGCAGCCCGAATAACCCCGACCGGCAAGCGGCTTTCTTT
TRBD1,TRBV5-6,TRBJ2-5,NA,CASSLRGLYQETQYF,TGTGCCAGCAGCTTGAGGGGGCTGTACCAAGAGACCCAGTACTTC
TRBD1,TRBV12-3/TRBV12-4,TRBJ2-3,NA,CASRGTGTSTDTQYF,TGTGCCAGCAGGGGGACAGGGACTAGCACAGATACGCAGTATTTT
TRBD2,TRBV6-2/TRBV6-3,TRBJ2-3,NA,CASSSGASGGFTDTQYF,TGTGCCAGCAGTTCAGGGGCTAGCGGGGGCTTCACAGATACGCAGTATTTT
NA,TRBV5-1,TRBJ1-1,NA,CASSSTLGRTEAFF,TGCGCCAGCAGCTCTACCCTGGGGCGGACAGAAGCTTTCTTT
NA,TRBV9,TRBJ1-6,NA,CASSVAATRYNSPLHF,TGTGCCAGCAGCGTAGCGGCCACCCGATATAATTCACCCCTCCACTTT
TRBD1,TRBV7-9,TRBJ2-2,many,CASSYDRDTGELFF,TGTGCCAGCAGTTACGACAGGGACACCGGGGAGCTGTTTTTT
NA,TRBV5-1,TRBJ1-2,NA,CASSFSSGDYGYTF,TGCGCCAGCAGCTTTTCGTCAGGGGACTATGGCTACACCTTC
NA,TRBV7-6,TRBJ2-1,many,CASSLALGSGEQFF,TGTGCCAGCAGCTTAGCCCTAGGGTCGGGAGAGCAGTTCTTC
NA,TRBV28,TRBJ1-5,few,CASSFVRVRGDQPQHF,TGTGCCAGCAGTTTTGTGCGGGTTAGAGGGGATCAGCCCCAGCATTTT
NA,TRBV2,TRBJ2-2,few,CASSAGTYTGELFF,TGTGCCAGCAGTGCCGGGACGTACACCGGGGAGCTGTTTTTT
NA,TRBV7-9,TRBJ2-4,once,CASSLGLANIQYF,TGTGCCAGCAGCTTAGGGCTTGCGAACATTCAGTACTTC
NA,TRBV6-2/TRBV6-3,TRBJ2-7,few,CAAGRRVYEQYF,TGTGCCGCAGGGAGGAGGGTCTACGAGCAGTACTTC
NA,TRBV28,TRBJ2-3,few,CATHGGPGTDTQYF,TGTGCCACCCACGGGGGCCCAGGCACAGATACGCAGTATTTT
NA,TRBV3-1,TRBJ2-5,few,CASSAAGAETQYF,TGTGCCAGCAGCGCCGCAGGGGCCGAGACCCAGTACTTC
NA,TRBV12-3/TRBV12-4,TRBJ2-5,few,CASSRDFTGTQYF,TGTGCCAGCAGCCGGGACTTTACTGGGACCCAGTACTTC
NA,TRBV2,TRBJ1-2,few,CASSGVFTGTNYGYTF,TGTGCCAGCAGTGGGGTATTTACAGGGACTAACTATGGCTACACCTTC
NA,TRBV6-5,TRBJ1-6,NA,CASSYWTRSPLHF,TGTGCCAGCAGTTACTGGACGCGGTCACCCCTCCACTTT
NA,TRBV4-3,TRBJ1-4,few,CASSRLGLEKLFF,TGCGCCAGCAGCCGGCTCGGGCTTGAAAAACTGTTTTTT
NA,TRBV11-2,TRBJ2-5,NA,CASSLDVTQYF,TGTGCCAGCAGCTTAGATGTGACCCAGTACTTC
NA,TRBV7-9,TRBJ1-2,few,CASTRTEVNYGYTF,TGTGCCAGCACCCGGACGGAGGTTAACTATGGCTACACCTTC
NA,TRBV4-1,TRBJ1-2,few,CASSQGLANYGYTF,TGCGCCAGCAGCCAAGGACTGGCTAACTATGGCTACACCTTC
TRBD2,TRBV7-2,TRBJ2-1,few,CASSAPGGFNNEQFF,TGTGCCAGCAGCGCGCCCGGGGGGTTTAATAATGAGCAGTTCTTC
NA,TRBV5-1,TRBJ2-1,many,CASTKSLEQFF,TGCGCCAGCACAAAATCGCTTGAGCAGTTCTTC